The 7 T cell receptor beta chains below all came from one sample that was sequenced in a study of blood T cell repertoires in COVID-19. Here immunoSEQ multiplex PCR was the method, and the copy in TCRdb shows in-frame clones only, minus some. The table shows some 120,000 clones, with 81% occurring only once. Sequencing input: peripheral blood. These receptors came from a human donor in a cohort sampled during active COVID-19.

This clone was counted a few times. The chain employs TRBV6-5 and TRBJ1-5; 9 bases align to TRBD1. CDR1 is MNHEY, CDR2 SVGAGI, per germline. J lost 3 bases, V lost 6 bases, and 3 bases had no gene match. This CDR3 has 14 residues. The CDR3 sequence is CASSWTGANQPQHF. CDR3 DNA: TGTGCCAGCAGCTGGACAGGGGCCAATCAGCCCCAGCATTTT.

This chain links TRBV27 with TRBJ2-1, with TRBD1 identical over 7 bases. The junction had 4 bases not matched to a gene; V was cut back by 3 bases and J by 5 bases. Per the germline V gene, CDR1 is MNHEY and CDR2 is SMNVEV (reference sequence). CDR3 length: 14 residues. The CDR3 here is CASSFRDSNNEQFF. DNA for the CDR3: TGTGCCAGCAGTTTCCGGGACAGTAACAATGAGCAGTTCTTC.

The gene calls are TRBV12-2 and TRBJ2-7; the table's D call, TRBD2, has no DNA check behind it. TRBV12-2 is described as a pseudogene. The CDR3 contains 14 residues. This chain's CDR3 is CASRLGGVSYEQYF. The CDR3 DNA sequence: TGTGCAAGTCGCCTCGGCGGGGTCTCCTACGAGCAGTACTTC.

The chain employs TRBV24-1 and TRBJ1-4, with D unclear. CDR3 length equals 14 residues. V lost 9 bases and J 4 bases, leaving 14 bases between the germline ends. CDR1 KGHDR and CDR2 SFDVKD come from the germline V gene. The CDR3 DNA follows: TGTGCCACCGGAGACGGTACTCATAATGAAAAACTGTTTTTT. Residues: CATGDGTHNEKLFF.

This clone has a single count. V and J are TRBV7-9 and TRBJ1-2; 10 nucleotides align to TRBD1. Germline trimming cut 3 bases from V and 4 bases from J; bases unmatched to any gene: 5. The germline gives CDR1 SEHNR, CDR2 FQNEAQ (reference sequence). The CDR3 spans 15 residues. The CDR3 nucleotides are TGTGCCAGCAGCTTCCCGGGACAGGGGCCCTATGGCTACACCTTC. It encodes CASSFPGQGPYGYTF.

The chain employs TRBV6-2 or TRBV6-3 and TRBJ1-2, with TRBD1 identical over 8 bases. The J segment lost 8 bases and the V segment lost 4 bases, leaving 12 bases of the junction unmatched. The CDR3 is 15 amino acids. Germline CDR1 reads MNHEY; CDR2 reads SVGEGT. The CDR3 DNA is TGTGCCAGCAGTTCGACAGGGGCGGCGTCGGGAGGCTACACCTTC. This gives the protein CASSSTGAASGGYTF.

This clone was seen a handful of times. This chain links TRBV19 with TRBJ2-7; D is possibly TRBD2 (5 bases). This CDR3 is 13 amino acids long. Germline V gene lookup returns CDR1 LNHDA and CDR2 SQIVND (reference sequence). The V end lost 5 bases, the J end lost 4 bases, and 12 bases lay between the germline ends. CDR3 coding DNA: TGTGCCAGTAGTTACGGGGTCGAGTACGAGCAGTACTTC. Its protein is CASSYGVEYEQYF.